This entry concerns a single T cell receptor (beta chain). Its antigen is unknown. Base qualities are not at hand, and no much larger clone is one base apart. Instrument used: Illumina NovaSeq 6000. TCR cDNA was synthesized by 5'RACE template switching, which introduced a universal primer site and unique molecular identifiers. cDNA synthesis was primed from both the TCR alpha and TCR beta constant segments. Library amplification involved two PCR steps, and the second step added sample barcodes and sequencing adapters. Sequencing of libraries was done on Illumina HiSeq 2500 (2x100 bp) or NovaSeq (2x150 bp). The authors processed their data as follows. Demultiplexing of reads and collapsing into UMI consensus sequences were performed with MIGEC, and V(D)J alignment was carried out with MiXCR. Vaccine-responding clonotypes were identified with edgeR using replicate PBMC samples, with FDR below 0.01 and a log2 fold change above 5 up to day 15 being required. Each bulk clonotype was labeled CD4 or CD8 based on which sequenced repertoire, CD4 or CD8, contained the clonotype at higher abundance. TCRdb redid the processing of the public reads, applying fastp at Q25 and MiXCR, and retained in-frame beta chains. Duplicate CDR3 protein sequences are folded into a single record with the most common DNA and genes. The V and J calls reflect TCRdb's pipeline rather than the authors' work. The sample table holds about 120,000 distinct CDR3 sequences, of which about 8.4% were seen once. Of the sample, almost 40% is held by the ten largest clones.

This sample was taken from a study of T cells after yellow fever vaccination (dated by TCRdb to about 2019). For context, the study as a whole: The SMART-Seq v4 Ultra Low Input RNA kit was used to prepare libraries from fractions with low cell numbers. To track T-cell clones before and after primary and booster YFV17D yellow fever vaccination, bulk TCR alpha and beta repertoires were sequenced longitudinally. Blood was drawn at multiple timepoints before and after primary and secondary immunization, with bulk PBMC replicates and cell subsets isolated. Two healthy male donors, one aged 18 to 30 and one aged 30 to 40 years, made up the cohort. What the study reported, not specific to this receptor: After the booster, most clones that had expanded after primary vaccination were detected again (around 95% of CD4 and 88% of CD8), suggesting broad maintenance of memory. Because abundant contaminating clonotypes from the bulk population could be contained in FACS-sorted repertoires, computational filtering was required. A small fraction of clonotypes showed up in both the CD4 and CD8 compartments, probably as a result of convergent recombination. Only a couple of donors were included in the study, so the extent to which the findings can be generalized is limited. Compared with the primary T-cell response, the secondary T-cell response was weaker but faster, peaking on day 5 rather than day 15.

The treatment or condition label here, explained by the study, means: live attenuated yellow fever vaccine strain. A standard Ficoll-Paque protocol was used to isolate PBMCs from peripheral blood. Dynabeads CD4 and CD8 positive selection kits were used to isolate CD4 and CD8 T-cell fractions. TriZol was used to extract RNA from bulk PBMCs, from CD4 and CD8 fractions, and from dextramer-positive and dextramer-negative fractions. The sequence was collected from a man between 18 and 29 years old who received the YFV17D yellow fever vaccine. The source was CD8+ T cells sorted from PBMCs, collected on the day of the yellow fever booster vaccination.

The CDR3 protein sequence reads: CASSRGRTDTQYF. Read as DNA, the sequence is TGTGCCAGCAGCCGGGGGAGGACAGATACGCAGTATTTT. This chain is built from TRBV6-6 and TRBJ2-3; the D gene is possibly TRBD2, with 6 bases matching. V is shortened by 6 bases, J by 3 bases, and the region joining them spans 10 bases. Sequences MNHNY (CDR1) and SVGAGI (CDR2) are obtained from the germline V gene (reference sequence). The CDR3 goes from the cysteine to the phenylalanine over 13 residues. Only the CDR3 portion is preserved as DNA: 39 bases, with reading frame beginning at the first base.